The rows below give T cell receptor beta chains drawn from one sample of a study of blood T cell repertoires in COVID-19. Assay: immunoSEQ multiplex PCR; the TCRdb copy retains only in-frame clones and omits some. The data contain about 40,000 clones, about 88% of them singletons. Sequencing used peripheral blood. Receptor source: a human donor in a cohort sampled during active COVID-19. Each CDR3 is given with its conserved first and last residue. D genes are given only for firm matches. Not every row has a clone size; where given, it reads once, few, many or a size class.

abundance | d_gene | j_gene | v_gene | CDR3aa | CDR3nt
NA | NA | TRBJ2-7 | TRBV5-4 | CASSFGAIYEQYF | TGTGCCAGCAGCTTTGGGGCCATCTACGAGCAGTACTTC
NA | TRBD1 | TRBJ2-2 | TRBV7-6 | CASRPGQGITGELFF | TGTGCCAGCAGACCGGGACAGGGTATAACCGGGGAGCTGTTTTTT
NA | NA | TRBJ1-5 | TRBV10-3 | CAITREDQPQHF | TGTGCCATCACAAGGGAGGATCAGCCCCAGCATTTT
once | NA | TRBJ1-1 | TRBV5-1 | CASSLQENTEAFF | TGCGCCAGCAGCTTGCAGGAGAACACTGAAGCTTTCTTT
NA | NA | TRBJ1-2 | TRBV5-1 | CASSLAGGYGYTF | TGCGCCAGCAGCTTGGCCGGGGGATATGGCTACACCTTC
NA | NA | TRBJ2-1 | TRBV5-4 | CASSLAGLTGEQFF | TGTGCCAGCAGCTTGGCAGGGCTCACGGGTGAGCAGTTCTTC
NA | TRBD2 | TRBJ2-3 | TRBV6-7 | CASRTSECTDTQYF | TGTGCCAGCAGGACTAGCGAATGCACAGATACGCAGTATTTT
NA | TRBD2 | TRBJ2-1 | TRBV7-8 | CATTPTWAGGTYNEQFF | TGTGCCACGACCCCCACGTGGGCGGGGGGGACCTACAATGAGCAGTTCTTC
NA | NA | TRBJ1-4 | TRBV6-5 | CASSYRVATNEKLFF | TGTGCCAGCAGTTACCGGGTTGCAACTAATGAAAAACTGTTTTTT
NA | NA | TRBJ1-3 | TRBV9 | CASSVNTNSGNTIYF | TGTGCCAGCAGCGTCAACACCAACTCTGGAAACACCATATATTTT
NA | NA | TRBJ1-5 | TRBV2 | CASSEPVKPQHF | TGTGCCAGCAGTGAGCCGGTAAAGCCCCAGCATTTT
NA | NA | TRBJ1-3 | TRBV5-1 | CASSNAAGPVSDTIYF | TGCGCCAGCAGCAACGCAGCGGGCCCGGTATCGGACACCATATATTTT
once | TRBD2 | TRBJ2-3 | TRBV7-3 | CASSQQRGGPDTQYF | TGTGCCAGCAGCCAACAGCGGGGGGGACCAGATACGCAGTATTTT
few | NA | TRBJ2-3 | TRBV6-5 | CASRYLASTDTQYF | TGTGCCAGCAGATACCTAGCCAGCACAGATACGCAGTATTTT
NA | NA | TRBJ2-2 | TRBV2 | CASSVLAPGELFF | TGTGCCAGCAGTGTTCTAGCCCCCGGGGAGCTGTTTTTT
NA | TRBD1 | TRBJ2-1 | TRBV5-1 | CASSWTGSSSYNEQFF | TGCGCCAGCAGCTGGACAGGGTCGAGCTCCTACAATGAGCAGTTCTTC
NA | NA | TRBJ2-2 | TRBV19 | CASSMERVGELFF | TGTGCCAGTAGTATGGAACGGGTCGGAGAGCTGTTTTTT
once | NA | TRBJ2-3 | TRBV7-3 | CASRTGDTQYF | TGTGCCAGCCGGACGGGGGATACGCAGTATTTT
NA | NA | TRBJ1-2 | TRBV28 | CASSLGAGNYGYTF | TGTGCCAGCAGTTTAGGGGCCGGGAACTATGGCTACACCTTC
NA | NA | TRBJ1-1 | TRBV7-9 | CASSPRTALGAFF | TGTGCCAGCAGCCCAAGGACAGCCCTGGGAGCTTTCTTT
few | TRBD1 | TRBJ2-7 | TRBV7-9 | CASSLRDSEQYF | TGTGCCAGCAGCTTAAGGGACAGCGAGCAGTACTTC
NA | NA | TRBJ2-7 | TRBV2 | CASSGGLKEQYF | TGTGCCAGCAGTGGGGGCCTTAAGGAGCAGTACTTC
NA | NA | TRBJ1-2 | TRBV7-3 | CASSPNAGNYGYTF | TGTGCCAGCAGCCCTAATGCAGGGAACTATGGCTACACCTTC
once | NA | TRBJ2-1 | TRBV19 | CASSSPGLGYNEQFF | TGTGCCAGTAGTAGTCCGGGACTGGGGTACAATGAGCAGTTCTTC
NA | NA | TRBJ2-5 | TRBV20-1 | CSASVRGDPVEAQYF | TGCAGTGCTAGTGTCAGGGGGGACCCCGTGGAGGCCCAGTACTTC
NA | NA | TRBJ2-5 | TRBV2 | CASSIRGSETQYF | TGTGCCAGCAGTATCAGGGGCTCAGAGACCCAGTACTTC
NA | TRBD2 | TRBJ2-7 | TRBV5-4 | CASSLKTSGPYEQYF | TGTGCCAGCAGCTTGAAGACTAGCGGCCCCTACGAGCAGTACTTC
once | NA | TRBJ1-3 | TRBV3-1/TRBV3-2 | CASSQAGNTIYF | TGTGCCAGCAGCCAAGCGGGAAACACCATATATTTT
NA | NA | TRBJ1-4 | TRBV7-6 | CASSLGQGWSEKLFF | TGTGCCAGCAGCTTAGGTCAGGGGTGGAGTGAAAAACTGTTTTTT